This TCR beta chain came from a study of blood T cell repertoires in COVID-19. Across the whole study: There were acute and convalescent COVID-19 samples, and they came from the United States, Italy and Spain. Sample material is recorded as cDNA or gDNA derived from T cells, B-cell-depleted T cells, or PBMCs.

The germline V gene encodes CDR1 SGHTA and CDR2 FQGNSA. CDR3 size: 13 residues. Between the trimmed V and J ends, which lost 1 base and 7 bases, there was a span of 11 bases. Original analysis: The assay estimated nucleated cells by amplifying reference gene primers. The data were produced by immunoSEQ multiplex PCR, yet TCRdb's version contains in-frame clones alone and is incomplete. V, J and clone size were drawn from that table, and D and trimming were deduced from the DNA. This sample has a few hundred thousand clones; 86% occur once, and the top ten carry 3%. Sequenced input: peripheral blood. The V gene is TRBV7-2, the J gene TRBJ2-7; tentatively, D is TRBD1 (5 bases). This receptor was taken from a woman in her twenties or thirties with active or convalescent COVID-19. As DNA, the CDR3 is TGTGCCAGCAGCTTAGTATTAGGGGATGAGCAGTACTTC. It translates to CASSLVLGDEQYF.